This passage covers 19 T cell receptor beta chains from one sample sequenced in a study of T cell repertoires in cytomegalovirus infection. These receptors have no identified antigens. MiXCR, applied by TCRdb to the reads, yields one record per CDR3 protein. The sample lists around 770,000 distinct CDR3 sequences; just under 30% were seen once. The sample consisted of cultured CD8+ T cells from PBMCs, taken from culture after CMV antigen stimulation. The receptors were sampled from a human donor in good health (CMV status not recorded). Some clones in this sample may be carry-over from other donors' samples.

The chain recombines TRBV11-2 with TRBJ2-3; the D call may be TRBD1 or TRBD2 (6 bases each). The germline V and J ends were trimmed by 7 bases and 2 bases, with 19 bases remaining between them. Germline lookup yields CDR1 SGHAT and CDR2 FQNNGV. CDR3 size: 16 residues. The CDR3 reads CASIPSGGSVTDTQYF. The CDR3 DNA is TGTGCCAGCATCCCTTCCGGGGGCTCCGTCACAGATACGCAGTATTTT.

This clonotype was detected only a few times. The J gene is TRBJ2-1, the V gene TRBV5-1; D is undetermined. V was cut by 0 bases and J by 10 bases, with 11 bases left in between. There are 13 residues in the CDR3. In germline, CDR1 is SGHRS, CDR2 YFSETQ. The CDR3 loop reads CASSLASGREQFF. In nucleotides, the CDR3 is TGCGCCAGCAGCTTGGCCAGTGGCAGAGAGCAGTTCTTC.

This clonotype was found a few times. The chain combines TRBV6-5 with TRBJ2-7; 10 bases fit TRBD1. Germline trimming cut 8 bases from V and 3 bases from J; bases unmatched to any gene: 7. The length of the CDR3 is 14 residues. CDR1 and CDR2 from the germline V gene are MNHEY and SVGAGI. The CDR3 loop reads CASGPGQGIYEQYF. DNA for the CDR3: TGTGCCAGCGGACCGGGACAGGGGATCTACGAGCAGTACTTC.

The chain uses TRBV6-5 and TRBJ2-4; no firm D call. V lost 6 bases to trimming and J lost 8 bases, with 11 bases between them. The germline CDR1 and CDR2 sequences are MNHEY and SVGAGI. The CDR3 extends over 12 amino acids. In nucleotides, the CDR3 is TGTGCCAGCAGCCCTAATTCGGACATTCAGTACTTC. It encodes CASSPNSDIQYF.

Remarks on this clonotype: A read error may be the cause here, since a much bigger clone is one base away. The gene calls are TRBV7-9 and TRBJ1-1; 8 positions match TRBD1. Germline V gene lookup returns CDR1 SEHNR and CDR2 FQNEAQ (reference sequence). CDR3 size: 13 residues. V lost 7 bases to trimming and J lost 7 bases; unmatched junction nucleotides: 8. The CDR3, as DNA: TGTGCCAGCACCCGACAGGGGTACATTGAAGCTTTCTTT. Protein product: CASTRQGYIEAFF.

DNA of the CDR3: TGTGCCAGCTGGGCCCCGGGACTAGCGGGGGGGCTGGTCACCGGGGAGCTGTTTTTT. It is translated as CASWAPGLAGGLVTGELFF. The chain joins TRBV12-3 or TRBV12-4 to TRBJ2-2, with 16 positions matching TRBD2. With 8 bases clipped from V and 4 bases from J, the junction kept 13 bases outside the gene matches. The CDR3 has 19 residues.

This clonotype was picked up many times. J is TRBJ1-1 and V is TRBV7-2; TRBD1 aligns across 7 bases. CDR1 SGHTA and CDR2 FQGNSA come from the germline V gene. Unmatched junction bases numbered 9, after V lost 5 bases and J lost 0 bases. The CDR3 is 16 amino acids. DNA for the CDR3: TGTGCCAGCAGCCCGGACTGGGACAGCTTGAACACTGAAGCTTTCTTT. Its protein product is CASSPDWDSLNTEAFF.

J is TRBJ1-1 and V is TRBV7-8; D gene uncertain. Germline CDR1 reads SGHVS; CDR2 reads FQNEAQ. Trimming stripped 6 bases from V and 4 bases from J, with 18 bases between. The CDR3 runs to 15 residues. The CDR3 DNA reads TGTGCCAGCAGAACCGGACGGTTGTGGATCACTGAAGCTTTCTTT. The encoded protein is CASRTGRLWITEAFF.

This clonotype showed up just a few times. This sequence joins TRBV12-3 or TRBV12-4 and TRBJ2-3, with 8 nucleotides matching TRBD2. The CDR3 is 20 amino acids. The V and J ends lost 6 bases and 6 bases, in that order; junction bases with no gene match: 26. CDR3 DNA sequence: TGTGCCAGCAGCGACCCGGGAGGGGATTTGAGCGGAAACACAGTGGATACGCAGTATTTT. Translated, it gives CASSDPGGDLSGNTVDTQYF.

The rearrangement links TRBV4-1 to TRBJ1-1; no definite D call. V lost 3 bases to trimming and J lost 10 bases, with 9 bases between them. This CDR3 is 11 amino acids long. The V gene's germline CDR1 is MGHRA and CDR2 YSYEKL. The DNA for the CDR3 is TGCGCCAGCAGCCAGGACGCGGTAGCTTTCTTT. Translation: CASSQDAVAFF.

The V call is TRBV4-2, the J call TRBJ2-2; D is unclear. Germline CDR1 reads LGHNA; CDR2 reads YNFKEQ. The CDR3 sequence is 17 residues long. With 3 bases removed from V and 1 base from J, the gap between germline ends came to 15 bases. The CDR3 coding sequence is TGTGCCAGCAGCCATAGGACCAGCGTGATGAACACCGGGGAGCTGTTTTTT. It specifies CASSHRTSVMNTGELFF.

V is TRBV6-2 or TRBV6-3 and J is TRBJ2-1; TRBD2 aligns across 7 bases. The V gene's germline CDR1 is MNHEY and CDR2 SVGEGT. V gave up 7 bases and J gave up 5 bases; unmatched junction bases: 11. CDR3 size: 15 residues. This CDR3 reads CASTSTSPGHNEQFF. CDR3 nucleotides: TGTGCCAGCACCTCGACTAGCCCAGGACACAATGAGCAGTTCTTC.

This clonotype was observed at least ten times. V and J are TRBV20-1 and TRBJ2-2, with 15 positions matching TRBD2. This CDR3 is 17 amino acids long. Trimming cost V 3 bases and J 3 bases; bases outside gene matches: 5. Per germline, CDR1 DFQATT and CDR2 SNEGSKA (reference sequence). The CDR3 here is CSARRTSGGADTGELFF. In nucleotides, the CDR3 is TGCAGTGCTAGGCGGACTAGCGGGGGGGCGGACACCGGGGAGCTGTTTTTT.

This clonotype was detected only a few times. The CDR3 is CASSYSGGYEQFF. DNA of the CDR3: TGTGCCAGCAGTTATAGCGGGGGGTATGAGCAGTTCTTC. The genes are TRBV6-5 and TRBJ2-1, with 10 bases identical to TRBD2. CDR1 MNHEY and CDR2 SVGAGI come from the germline V gene. V gave up 3 bases and J gave up 8 bases; unmatched junction bases: 1. This CDR3 region has 13 residues.

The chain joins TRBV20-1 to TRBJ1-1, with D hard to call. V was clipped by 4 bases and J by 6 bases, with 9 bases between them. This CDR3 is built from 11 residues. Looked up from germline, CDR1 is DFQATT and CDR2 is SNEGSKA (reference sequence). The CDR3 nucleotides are TGCAGTGCTACTACTCCCCCTGAAGCTTTCTTT. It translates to CSATTPPEAFF.

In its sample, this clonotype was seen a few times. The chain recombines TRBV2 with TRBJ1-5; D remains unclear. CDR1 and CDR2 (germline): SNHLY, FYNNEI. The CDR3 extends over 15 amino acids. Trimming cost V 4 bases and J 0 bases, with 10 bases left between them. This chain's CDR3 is CASSVKHYSNQPQHF. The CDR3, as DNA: TGTGCCAGCAGTGTGAAGCATTATAGCAATCAGCCCCAGCATTTT.

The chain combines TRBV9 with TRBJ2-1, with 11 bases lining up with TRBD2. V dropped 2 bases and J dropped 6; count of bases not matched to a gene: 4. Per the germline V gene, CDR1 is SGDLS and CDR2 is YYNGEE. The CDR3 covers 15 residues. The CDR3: CASSVGTSGFNEQFF. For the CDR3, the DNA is TGTGCCAGCAGCGTGGGGACTAGCGGCTTCAATGAGCAGTTCTTC.

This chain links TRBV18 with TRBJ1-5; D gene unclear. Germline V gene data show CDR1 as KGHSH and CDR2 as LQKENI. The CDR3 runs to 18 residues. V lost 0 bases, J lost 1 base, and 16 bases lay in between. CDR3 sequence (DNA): TGTGCCAGCTCACCACCCCCGGAGCCTTTCGGGAGCAATCAGCCCCAGCATTTT. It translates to CASSPPPEPFGSNQPQHF.

CDR3 sequence reads: CASSLAVRTEAFF. CDR3 sequence (DNA): TGTGCCAGCAGCTTGGCAGTCCGCACTGAAGCTTTCTTT. The chain has TRBV5-6 and TRBJ1-1; unclear D gene. Deletions cut 0 bases from V and 4 bases from J, with 7 bases between. From germline, CDR1 is SGHDT and CDR2 YYEEEE. This CDR3 region has 13 residues.